The 4 T cell receptor beta chains below all came from one sample that was sequenced in a study of shared clonotypes between healthy human individuals. This table comes from immunoSEQ multiplex PCR, and its TCRdb copy is limited to in-frame clones, with some not included. The data show some 1,400,000 clones, around 97% seen once. What was sequenced was naive CD4+ T cells sorted from blood. Subset defined: CD45RA+ positively selected. The receptors here all came from a man aged 25-45 years in good health.

V is TRBV18 and J is TRBJ2-1, with D tentatively TRBD1 or TRBD2 (5 bases each). CDR3 size: 14 residues. Trimming removed 3 bases at V and 11 bases at J, with 17 bases between. Germline assignment: CDR1 KGHSH and CDR2 LQKENI. The CDR3 reads CASSPRGATQKQFF. The CDR3 DNA reads as TGTGCCAGCTCACCCCGGGGCGCAACCCAGAAGCAGTTCTTC.

J is TRBJ2-7 and V is TRBV7-2, with TRBD2 matching 7 bases. V was clipped by 1 base and J by 6 bases; unmatched bases: 3. The CDR3 contains 13 residues. The germline V gene has CDR1 SGHTA and CDR2 FQGNSA. DNA for the CDR3: TGTGCCAGCAGCTTAGTATTAGCGGGCGAGCAGTACTTC. Its protein product is CASSLVLAGEQYF.

The V gene is TRBV5-1, the J gene TRBJ1-2; 7 bases line up with TRBD1. This CDR3 comprises 14 residues. Looked up from germline, CDR1 is SGHRS and CDR2 is YFSETQ. V was pared by 4 bases and J by 4 bases, with 7 bases of the junction left unmatched. The CDR3 reads CASSPETGSYGYTF. CDR3 coding DNA: TGCGCCAGCAGCCCCGAGACAGGGTCCTATGGCTACACCTTC.

Regarding this clone: Other nucleotide sequences in the sample specify the same CDR3. The gene calls are TRBV9 and TRBJ2-5; D not resolved. The CDR3 has 13 residues. CDR1 is SGDLS and CDR2 is YYNGEE in the germline V gene. Trimming removed 2 bases from V and 4 bases from J, with 9 bases in between. The CDR3 loop is CASSVGRGETQYF. The CDR3 DNA follows: TGTGCCAGCAGCGTCGGTAGAGGAGAGACCCAGTACTTC.